This entry describes one T cell receptor (beta chain). The antigen remains unidentified. The CDR3 is made up of 12 amino acids. V lost 8 bases and J lost 4; bases outside the gene matches: 6. Germline CDR1 is SQVTM and CDR2 is ANQGSEA. These data belong to a study of blood T cells in healthy people across ages. A sample-barcoded 5' primer and a J-beta primer mix were used in a second PCR of about 7 to 11 cycles. MiXCR, run by TCRdb on the 5' RACE reads, gives a single entry per CDR3 protein. This table has hundreds of thousands of distinct CDR3 sequences, about 26% appearing once. Study-wide points: The recorded TCR beta diversity per million T cells decreased in a roughly linear manner with age.

A further study also used this sample, focusing on T cells of mothers and their children.

This TCR derives from a boy aged 5-17 years in good health. The J gene is TRBJ1-2, the V gene TRBV29-1, with 8 bases matching TRBD1. The sequenced sample was blood. The CDR3 nucleotides read TGCAGCACTACGGACAGGGCCTATGGCTACACCTTC. This sequence encodes CSTTDRAYGYTF.